Each of the 27 T cell receptor beta chains below was sequenced from the same sample in a study of blood T cell repertoires in COVID-19. Sequencing was performed with immunoSEQ multiplex PCR; in TCRdb, only in-frame clones are kept and a portion is missing. The repertoire has around 180,000 clones, roughly 77% of them found once; the top ten carry about a sixth. The sequenced sample consisted of PBMCs or T cells enriched from blood (not recorded which). The receptors stem from a woman aged 45-59 years with acute COVID-19.

This clone has more than one count but fewer than ten. The rearrangement uses TRBV21-1 and TRBJ1-1; whether TRBD1, the table's D call, matches the DNA was not checked. TRBV21-1 is termed a pseudogene. The CDR3 is 21 residues long. The CDR3 sequence: CASSKSDLRRPAGGAVTEAFF. The CDR3 coding sequence is TGTGCCAGCAGCAAATCCGACCTGCGCCGCCCCGCAGGGGGCGCCGTCACTGAAGCTTTCTTT.

This chain connects TRBV6-5 to TRBJ1-1, with 8 bases identical to TRBD1. The junction had 10 bases not matched to a gene; V was cut back by 2 bases and J by 11 bases. The CDR3 spans 14 residues. CDR1 is MNHEY and CDR2 is SVGAGI in the germline V gene. The CDR3 DNA sequence: TGTGCCAGCAGTTACACCGGGACAGGTGGGGAGGCTTTCTTT. Translation: CASSYTGTGGEAFF.

The J gene is TRBJ1-1, the V gene TRBV7-9, with D maybe TRBD1 (5 bases). In germline, CDR1 is SEHNR, CDR2 FQNEAQ (reference sequence). The V and J ends lost 4 bases and 5 bases respectively, with 14 bases between them. This CDR3 has 14 amino acids. CDR3 DNA sequence: TGTGCCAGCAGCTCCCGGGGGATTGGTACTGAAGCTTTCTTT. It yields the protein CASSSRGIGTEAFF. Looking up the rest from reference TRBV7-9 and TRBJ1-1 gives the full variable domain: DTGVSQNPRHKITKRGQNVTFRCDPISEHNRLYWYRQTLGQGPEFLTYFQNEAQLEKSRLLSDRFSAERPKGSFSTLEIQRTEQGDSAMYLCASSSRGIGTEAFFGQGTRLTVV.

The chain links TRBV28 to TRBJ1-3, with 7 bases identical to TRBD1. This CDR3 contains 16 residues. The ends lost 5 bases at V and 0 bases at J; junction bases unmatched: 7. Looked up from germline, CDR1 is MDHEN and CDR2 is SYDVKM. CDR3 sequence: CASSPNRQGSGNTIYF. The CDR3 DNA reads as TGTGCCAGCAGTCCTAACCGACAGGGCTCTGGAAACACCATATATTTT.

The chain recombines TRBV6-2 or TRBV6-3 with TRBJ1-2, with TRBD1 matching 7 bases. V gave up 6 bases and J gave up 8 bases; unmatched junction bases: 6. Germline V lookup: CDR1 MNHEY, CDR2 SVGEGT. CDR3 length equals 12 residues. The CDR3 reads CASSRQGRGYTF. DNA for the CDR3: TGTGCCAGCAGCCGACAGGGCCGAGGCTACACCTTC.

The V gene is TRBV28, the J gene TRBJ2-3; D is possibly TRBD1 (6 bases). This CDR3 has 13 residues. Trimming pared 4 bases from V and 5 bases from J, leaving 10 bases between. CDR1 and CDR2 from the germline V gene are MDHEN and SYDVKM. CDR3 protein: CASSSGQLDTQYF. In DNA, the CDR3 is TGTGCCAGCAGTTCAGGACAGCTAGATACGCAGTATTTT.

Comments on this clone: This specimen includes other DNA sequences encoding the same CDR3. The chain employs TRBV4-2 and TRBJ1-4, with D tentatively TRBD1 (6 bases). Germline V CDR1 and CDR2: LGHNA, YNFKEQ. V lost 0 bases and J 5 bases, leaving 16 bases between the germline ends. This CDR3 contains 17 residues. This CDR3 reads CASSQDGGRGFNEKLFF. In DNA form, the CDR3 reads TGTGCCAGCAGCCAAGATGGGGGCCGGGGTTTCAATGAAAAACTGTTTTTT.

This clone was counted a few times. The rearrangement links TRBV10-1 to TRBJ2-5, with a weak D call TRBD1 (6 bases). In germline, CDR1 is WNHNN, CDR2 SYGVQD (reference sequence). Between the trimmed V and J ends, which lost 0 bases and 0 bases, there was a span of 14 bases. CDR3 length equals 17 residues. CDR3 region: CASSESGALAHQETQYF. CDR3 DNA sequence: TGCGCCAGCAGTGAGTCGGGGGCGTTGGCCCACCAAGAGACCCAGTACTTC.

The rearrangement uses TRBV19 and TRBJ1-2, with D uncertain. Per germline, CDR1 LNHDA and CDR2 SQIVND (reference sequence). V lost 6 bases, J lost 4 bases, and 18 bases lay in between. This CDR3 is built from 15 residues. The CDR3 DNA follows: TGTGCCAGTAGAGGCCGCTGGGGAGGGCTCTATGGCTACACCTTC. Protein: CASRGRWGGLYGYTF.

V usage is TRBV5-1 and J usage is TRBJ2-1; 13 bases are a match to TRBD2. The V gene's germline CDR1 is SGHRS and CDR2 YFSETQ. The CDR3 has 14 residues. V gave up 4 bases and J gave up 7 bases; unmatched junction bases: 2. The CDR3 protein is CASSRGLAGNEQFF. CDR3 sequence (DNA): TGCGCCAGCAGCAGGGGACTAGCGGGGAATGAGCAGTTCTTC.

V is TRBV6-2 or TRBV6-3 and J is TRBJ2-7; perhaps TRBD2 as D (6 bases). CDR1 and CDR2 (germline): MNHEY, SVGEGT. The CDR3 contains 16 residues. The V end lost 2 bases, the J end lost 3 bases, and 17 bases lay between the germline ends. The CDR3 nucleotides are TGTGCCAGCAGTTACCCTAGTCAGACCGGGAGCTACGAGCAGTACGTC. Translation gives CASSYPSQTGSYEQYV.

This clone is a singleton in its sample. The chain carries TRBV6-1 and TRBJ1-3, with D maybe TRBD1 (6 bases). The germline V gene encodes CDR1 MNHNS and CDR2 SASEGT. Trimming removed 2 bases at V and 0 bases at J, with 11 bases between. The CDR3 length is 16 residues. DNA for the CDR3: TGTGCCAGCAGTGAACGGACAGCCAGCTCTGGAAACACCATATATTTT. Translated: CASSERTASSGNTIYF.

This clone was seen a few times. V and J are TRBV27 and TRBJ2-3; the D gene is possibly TRBD2 (5 bases). The germline gives CDR1 MNHEY, CDR2 SMNVEV (reference sequence). The CDR3 runs to 15 residues. V shed 8 bases and J shed 5 bases, with 20 bases lying between them. CDR3 sequence reads: CASSGVGLSEDTQYF. The DNA of the CDR3 is TGTGCCAGCTCCGGGGTGGGTTTGAGTGAAGATACGCAGTATTTT.

This clone has just one count. The rearrangement uses TRBV19 and TRBJ2-3; the D is unclear. In germline, CDR1 is LNHDA, CDR2 SQIVND (reference sequence). The CDR3 runs to 13 residues. With 8 bases removed from V and 4 bases from J, the gap between germline ends came to 13 bases. The CDR3 DNA is TGTGCCAGTTCCCTCATTAGCCCAGATACGCAGTATTTT. Residues: CASSLISPDTQYF. Full variable domain (missing parts from reference TRBV19 and TRBJ2-3): DGGITQSPKYLFRKEGQNVTLSCEQNLNHDAMYWYRQDPGQGLRLIYYSQIVNDFQKGDIAEGYSVSREKKESFPLTVTSAQKNPTAFYLCASSLISPDTQYFGPGTRLTVL.

The V and J genes are TRBV7-9 and TRBJ1-4, with TRBD1 matching over 10 bases. The germline V gene encodes CDR1 SEHNR and CDR2 FQNEAQ (reference sequence). V gave up 5 bases and J gave up 5 bases; unmatched junction bases: 5. The CDR3 spans 15 residues. DNA for the CDR3: TGTGCCAGCAGCGCCGGGGACAGGGGAAATGAAAAACTGTTTTTT. Translation: CASSAGDRGNEKLFF.

A few counts support this clone. The same CDR3 can be traced to other DNA sequences in this sample. The chain is built from TRBV29-1 and TRBJ2-1; TRBD2 matches at 15 bases. Germline V gene data show CDR1 as SQVTM and CDR2 as ANQGSEA. The trim removed 6 bases at V and 2 bases at J, leaving 5 bases unmatched. The CDR3 totals 16 residues. CDR3 nucleotide sequence: TGCAGCGTCGGAGGGACTAGCGGGGGGACCTACAATGAGCAGTTCTTC. It yields the protein CSVGGTSGGTYNEQFF.

The chain recombines TRBV3-1 (or the pseudogene TRBV3-2) with TRBJ1-2, with D possibly being TRBD1 (6 bases). Trimming removed 4 bases at V and 11 bases at J, with 17 bases between. The CDR3 has 13 amino acids. Germline CDR1 and CDR2: LGHDT and YNNKEL (reference sequence). CDR3 sequence (DNA): TGTGCCAGCAGCCCCTGGGACACTCCTGGGTACACCTTC. It encodes CASSPWDTPGYTF.

The genes are TRBV7-9 and TRBJ2-7, with TRBD2 matching 7 bases. The CDR3 covers 14 residues. Losses at the gene ends were 5 bases for V and 2 bases for J; bases not matched to a gene: 6. Germline assignment: CDR1 SEHNR and CDR2 FQNEAQ (reference sequence). The CDR3: CASSPAGEPYEQYV. In DNA, the CDR3 is TGTGCCAGCAGCCCGGCGGGGGAACCCTACGAGCAGTACGTC.

This clone was seen a single time. The chain is built from TRBV20-1 and TRBJ2-5; D is possibly TRBD2 (6 bases). Trimming removed 3 bases from V and 1 base from J, with 18 bases in between. CDR1 is DFQATT, CDR2 SNEGSKA, per germline (reference sequence). The CDR3 is made up of 16 amino acids. CDR3 coding DNA: TGCAGTGCTAGTGGGATGGGAGCGGGTACCCAAGAGACCCAGTACTTC. Translating gives CSASGMGAGTQETQYF.

The chain links TRBV6-5 to TRBJ1-1; D is perhaps TRBD1 (5 bases). V lost 1 base to trimming and J lost 4 bases, with 10 bases between them. The CDR3 sequence is 14 residues long. Per germline, CDR1 MNHEY and CDR2 SVGAGI. For the CDR3, the DNA is TGTGCCAGCAGTTACTTCGGGGGTTCCACTGAAGCTTTCTTT. It codes for CASSYFGGSTEAFF.

This sequence joins TRBV28 and TRBJ1-5, with D maybe TRBD1 (6 bases). The CDR3 contains 14 residues. The V gene lost 5 bases and the J gene lost 2 bases, with 10 bases spanning the gap. Germline-derived CDR1 and CDR2 are MDHEN and SYDVKM. As DNA, the CDR3 is TGTGCCAGCAGTCTAGGGGGAGGCAATCAGCCCCAGCATTTT. The encoded protein is CASSLGGGNQPQHF.

CDR3 region: CASSSRLAGGPTENNEQFF. The CDR3 DNA sequence: TGCGCCAGCAGCTCTCGACTAGCGGGGGGGCCGACGGAGAACAATGAGCAGTTCTTC. The chain links TRBV4-1 to TRBJ2-1; 14 nucleotides match TRBD2. CDR3 length: 19 amino acids. V shed 5 bases, J shed 5 bases, and the junction held 14 bases outside the gene matches. The germline gives CDR1 MGHRA, CDR2 YSYEKL.

The CDR3 region has the DNA TGTGCCAGCAGTTACGCCGGGACAGGGAACGAAAAACTGTTTTTT. Translating gives CASSYAGTGNEKLFF. The rearrangement uses TRBV6-5 and TRBJ1-4; 9 bases agree with TRBD1. The CDR3 covers 15 residues. Losses at the gene ends were 2 bases for V and 8 bases for J; bases not matched to a gene: 6. Per the germline V gene, CDR1 is MNHEY and CDR2 is SVGAGI.

This clone was counted once. The V and J genes are TRBV5-1 and TRBJ2-5; D uncertain. The germline gives CDR1 SGHRS, CDR2 YFSETQ. The length of the CDR3 is 15 residues. The V gene lost 4 bases and the J gene lost 3 bases, with 16 bases spanning the gap. The CDR3 nucleotides read TGCGCCAGCAGCCTTCAAGCGTCGACGAAAGAGACCCAGTACTTC. This sequence encodes CASSLQASTKETQYF.

The chain uses TRBV3-1 (or the pseudogene TRBV3-2) and TRBJ2-1; 7 bases fit TRBD2. The CDR3 covers 16 residues. In germline, CDR1 is LGHDT, CDR2 YNNKEL (reference sequence). V gave up 2 bases and J gave up 7 bases; unmatched junction bases: 11. Written as DNA, the CDR3 is TGTGCCAGCAGCCAAATGGGGACTGGCGGGGGAAATGAGCAGTTCTTC. It translates to CASSQMGTGGGNEQFF.

The CDR3 DNA sequence: TGCGCCAGCAGCTTGGGACAGGGGGCGAGAAATGAAAAACTGTTTTTT. As protein: CASSLGQGARNEKLFF. V is TRBV5-1 and J is TRBJ1-4; 10 bases agree with TRBD1. J was trimmed by 5 bases and V by 0 bases; bases with no gene match: 4. The CDR3 totals 16 residues. Germline-derived CDR1 and CDR2 are SGHRS and YFSETQ.

The gene calls are TRBV19 and TRBJ1-2; D is unclear. The CDR3 has 13 residues. Germline CDR1 LNHDA, CDR2 SQIVND (reference sequence). V was pared by 5 bases and J by 5 bases, with 12 bases between. CDR3 nucleotides: TGTGCCAGTAGTTCAGGCCTTTCGTATGGCTACACCTTC. Translating gives CASSSGLSYGYTF.